The 20 T cell receptor beta chains reported below all come from one sample, sequenced in a study of T cells in Graves' hyperthyroidism and ophthalmopathy. The investigators amplified TCR beta CDR3 regions from RNA transcripts. Carried out on the TCR CDR3, a first-round RT-PCR used the HTBI primer set. TCRdb independently ran MiXCR on the multiplex PCR reads; one entry per CDR3 protein. The sample comprises hundreds of thousands of distinct CDR3 sequences, around 21% of which are singletons, and more than 30% rests with the top ten. Sequenced: blood. These TCRs come from a man aged 25 to 40 with Graves' ophthalmopathy.

The rearrangement links TRBV10-3 to TRBJ1-2; perhaps TRBD1 as D (6 bases). V was pared by 3 bases and J by 5 bases, with 10 bases between. The CDR3 has 13 residues. Germline CDR1 is ENHRY and CDR2 is SYGVKD. The CDR3 region is CAISDRDTYGYTF. CDR3 DNA: TGTGCCATCAGTGACCGGGACACATATGGCTACACCTTC.

This clonotype was seen ten or more times. The CDR3 region is CASSYTGTSGRTQYF. The CDR3 DNA reads as TGTGCCAGCTCATACACCGGGACTAGCGGAAGGACCCAGTACTTC. J is TRBJ2-5 and V is TRBV18; 11 bases align to TRBD2. CDR3 length: 15 amino acids. The ends lost 5 bases at V and 7 bases at J; junction bases unmatched: 9. The germline gives CDR1 KGHSH, CDR2 LQKENI.

The V gene is TRBV6-1, the J gene TRBJ1-1; unclear D gene. The CDR3 is made up of 13 amino acids. The ends were cut back, 5 bases at V and 6 bases at J, with 13 bases in the middle. Germline CDR1 and CDR2: MNHNS and SASEGT. DNA of the CDR3: TGTGCCAGCAGTCCTGGCCCGCTACCTGAAGCTTTCTTT. Translated: CASSPGPLPEAFF.

This clonotype was recorded a few times. The genes are TRBV11-1 and TRBJ2-2; either TRBD1 or TRBD2 may fit D (5 bases each). Germline V gene data show CDR1 as SGHAT and CDR2 as FQDESV (reference sequence). Trimming removed 5 bases from V and 4 bases from J, with 11 bases in between. The CDR3 sequence is 14 residues long. The CDR3 region has the DNA TGTGCCAGCAGCCGCCGGGGCGTCACCGGGGAGCTGTTTTTT. Translated: CASSRRGVTGELFF. Full variable domain (remainder filled in from reference TRBV11-1 and TRBJ2-2): EAEVAQSPRYKITEKSQAVAFWCDPISGHATLYWYRQILGQGPELLVQFQDESVVDDSQLPKDRFSAERLKGVDSTLKIQPAELGDSAMYLCASSRRGVTGELFFGEGSRLTVL.

The chain links TRBV13 to TRBJ2-7; D gene ambiguous. The germline CDR1 and CDR2 sequences are PRHDT and FYEKMQ (reference sequence). Trimming removed 6 bases from V and 5 bases from J, with 17 bases in between. The CDR3 has 14 amino acids. CDR3 DNA: TGTGCCAGCAGATGGGGTGACCGAGTGGACGAGCAGTACTTC. It codes for CASRWGDRVDEQYF.

The CDR3 nucleotides read TGCAGCGACGACAAGGGCTACACCTTC. It codes for CSDDKGYTF. The gene calls are TRBV29-1 and TRBJ1-2, with unresolved D. The CDR3 totals 9 residues. Looked up from germline, CDR1 is SQVTM and CDR2 is ANQGSEA. V dropped 7 bases and J dropped 8 bases, with 8 bases sitting between them.

In this sample, this clonotype turned up a few times. This chain connects TRBV20-1 to TRBJ2-5; D is possibly TRBD2 (6 bases). The V end was cut by 3 bases, the J end by 1 base, with 18 bases between. The CDR3 extends over 16 amino acids. CDR1 and CDR2 (germline): DFQATT, SNEGSKA (reference sequence). CDR3 sequence: CSARGFAGRTQETQYF. CDR3 DNA sequence: TGCAGTGCTAGGGGTTTCGCGGGGAGGACCCAAGAGACCCAGTACTTC.

This clonotype was observed a few times. The rearrangement uses TRBV6-1 and TRBJ2-3; 12 nucleotides align to TRBD2. Germline trimming cut 5 bases from V and 4 bases from J; bases unmatched to any gene: 4. The CDR3 spans 15 residues. Germline values: CDR1 MNHNS, CDR2 SASEGT. The CDR3: CASSRLAGDADTQYF. CDR3 nucleotides: TGTGCCAGCAGTCGACTAGCGGGAGATGCAGATACGCAGTATTTT.

V is TRBV7-2 and J is TRBJ1-1; 8 bases align to TRBD1. This CDR3 is built from 17 residues. Germline CDR1 is SGHTA and CDR2 is FQGNSA. Trimming took 0 bases from V and 5 from J; bases not matched to a gene: 11. This CDR3 is CASSLATGGFGGTEAFF. The DNA for the CDR3 is TGTGCCAGCAGCTTAGCTACAGGGGGTTTCGGCGGGACTGAAGCTTTCTTT.

This clonotype has only a few counts. The rearrangement uses TRBV5-1 and TRBJ2-6; possible D gene TRBD1, 5 bases. V was trimmed by 0 bases and J by 13 bases, leaving 17 bases between them. The CDR3 length is 15 residues. Germline loops: CDR1 SGHRS, CDR2 YFSETQ. CDR3 bases: TGCGCCAGCAGCTTGGGGACCGGCATTAACAGGGTCCTGACTTTC. This codes for CASSLGTGINRVLTF. The full variable domain, in which reference TRBV5-1 and TRBJ2-6 provide the parts outside the CDR3, is KAGVTQTPRYLIKTRGQQVTLSCSPISGHRSVSWYQQTPGQGLQFLFEYFSETQRNKGNFPGRFSGRQFSNSRSEMNVSTLELGDSALYLCASSLGTGINRVLTFGAGSRLTVL.

The V call is TRBV27, the J call TRBJ2-3; TRBD2 is a possible D gene (5 bases). The V and J ends lost 3 bases and 0 bases respectively, with 10 bases between them. CDR1 and CDR2 from the germline V gene are MNHEY and SMNVEV (reference sequence). The CDR3 extends over 15 amino acids. The CDR3 protein is CASSFGKSSTDTQYF. Here the CDR3 DNA reads TGTGCCAGCAGTTTCGGGAAGTCTAGCACAGATACGCAGTATTTT.

This clonotype came up many times. V is TRBV3-1 and J is TRBJ2-1; 12 positions match TRBD2. This CDR3 is 17 amino acids long. Unmatched junction bases numbered 9, after V lost 4 bases and J lost 5 bases. The germline V gene has CDR1 LGHDT and CDR2 YNNKEL (reference sequence). CDR3: CASSPHGLAGGDNEQFF. CDR3 in DNA: TGTGCCAGCAGCCCACACGGGCTAGCGGGAGGGGACAATGAGCAGTTCTTC.

There are a few counts of this clonotype. The chain employs TRBV10-3 and TRBJ1-1, with unresolved D. The CDR3 contains 13 residues. V lost 6 bases and J 4 bases, leaving 12 bases between the germline ends. Germline V CDR1 and CDR2: ENHRY, SYGVKD. The CDR3 DNA reads TGTGCCATCAGGGCTGTGAGGGCCACTGAAGCTTTCTTT. Its translation is CAIRAVRATEAFF.

This clonotype was counted at least ten times. V gene TRBV20-1 combines with J gene TRBJ2-7; the D gene is possibly TRBD1 (5 bases). The ends were cut back, 1 base at V and 5 bases at J, with 15 bases in the middle. Germline CDR1 DFQATT, CDR2 SNEGSKA (reference sequence). The CDR3 is 14 amino acids. The CDR3 protein is CSARATWGGHEQYF. In nucleotides, the CDR3 is TGCAGTGCTAGAGCTACGTGGGGCGGCCACGAGCAGTACTTC.

This clonotype has more than one count but fewer than ten. The chain is built from TRBV28 and TRBJ1-5; tentative D call: TRBD1 (5 bases). Trimming removed 6 bases from V and 7 bases from J, with 19 bases in between. CDR1 and CDR2 from the germline V gene are MDHEN and SYDVKM. This CDR3 has 15 residues. In DNA, the CDR3 is TGTGCCAGCAGGCCGACAGTGCTTCTGTGGCAGCCCCAGCATTTT. Amino acid sequence: CASRPTVLLWQPQHF.

The V and J genes are TRBV24-1 and TRBJ2-2; D tentatively fits TRBD1 or TRBD2 (5 bases each). Germline assignment: CDR1 KGHDR and CDR2 SFDVKD. V dropped 4 bases and J dropped 8 bases, with 19 bases sitting between them. The CDR3 has 16 amino acids. The CDR3 is CATSELRGASRGELFF. CDR3 bases: TGTGCCACCAGTGAACTGAGAGGGGCTAGTCGTGGGGAGCTGTTTTTT.

This chain connects TRBV6-1 to TRBJ2-7, with 7 bases lining up with TRBD1. J gave up 1 base and V 9 bases, and 12 bases lay outside the gene matches. The CDR3 is made up of 15 amino acids. CDR1 and CDR2 (germline): MNHNS, SASEGT. The CDR3 DNA reads TGTGCCAGTCTCTACTCGACAGGGCCATCCTACGAGCAGTACTTC. This gives the protein CASLYSTGPSYEQYF.

This clonotype was seen only a few times. The chain recombines TRBV7-2 with TRBJ1-4, with 9 bases lining up with TRBD1. The J segment lost 3 bases and the V segment lost 6 bases, leaving 5 bases of the junction unmatched. Germline V gene sequence: CDR1 SGHTA, CDR2 FQGNSA. CDR3 length: 15 amino acids. The CDR3 sequence is CASRSGTGPNEKLFF. CDR3 nucleotides: TGTGCCAGCAGAAGCGGGACAGGGCCTAATGAAAAACTGTTTTTT.

The chain has TRBV20-1 and TRBJ1-2, with TRBD1 matching 7 bases. Germline V CDR1 and CDR2: DFQATT, SNEGSKA (reference sequence). There are 14 residues in the CDR3. The ends lost 1 base at V and 3 bases at J; junction bases unmatched: 5. CDR3: CSARGGGTDYGYTF. The CDR3 DNA is TGCAGTGCTAGAGGTGGCGGGACAGACTATGGCTACACCTTC.

Only a few counts were recorded for this clonotype. The chain combines TRBV11-2 with TRBJ1-6; TRBD1 matches 10 bases. CDR1 SGHAT and CDR2 FQNNGV come from the germline V gene. The V gene end was trimmed by 0 bases and the J gene end by 3 bases; junction bases not matched to a gene: 8. This CDR3 has 19 amino acids. The CDR3 protein is CASSLDRTGGVVYNSPLHF. The CDR3 DNA sequence: TGTGCCAGCAGCTTAGACCGGACAGGGGGGGTAGTCTATAATTCACCCCTCCACTTT.